The 29 T cell receptor beta chains in this list originate from one sample, sequenced in a study of human T cells and chemical hapten exposure (dated by TCRdb to the early 2020s). The time point label on this specimen signifies: pre-sensitization, week 0. Sample treatment or condition, as interpreted from the label and publication: therapeutic diphenylcyclopropenone sensitization with weekly scalp DPC. The receptor library was made with RACE. The sample was run on a NextSeq 500. Through fastp at Q25 and MiXCR, TCRdb rebuilt clones from the public reads, retaining in-frame beta chains. For every CDR3 protein sequence, its rows merge into one entry that carries the most common genes and DNA. The sample table holds 150,000 to 200,000 distinct CDR3 sequences, of which about 31% were seen once. 2.9% of the sample is in the top ten clones. Here the sequenced sample was whole blood, taken in connection with sensitization to the hapten diphenylcyclopropenone (DPC). The origin of the receptors is a woman in her twenties or thirties with alopecia areata. Some clones in this sample may be carry-over from other donors' samples.

In this sample, this clonotype turned up a few times. The gene calls are TRBV27 and TRBJ2-5; TRBD1 matches 11 bases. The CDR3 runs 15 residues. The germline V gene encodes CDR1 MNHEY and CDR2 SMNVEV (reference sequence). V dropped 6 bases and J dropped 4; count of bases not matched to a gene: 7. CDR3 amino acids: CASSADRGPAETQYF. The DNA of the CDR3 is TGTGCCAGCAGCGCGGACAGGGGGCCCGCAGAGACCCAGTACTTC.

This clonotype was recorded a few times. This chain joins TRBV5-1 and TRBJ2-1; 12 nucleotides align to TRBD2. CDR3 length: 17 residues. V lost 1 base and J lost 8; bases outside the gene matches: 10. Germline V gives CDR1 SGHRS, CDR2 YFSETQ. The CDR3 DNA is TGCGCCAGCAGCTTGACGCCTAGCGGGGGGGCGGTGGATGAGCAGTTCTTC. Its protein product is CASSLTPSGGAVDEQFF.

The J gene is TRBJ2-2, the V gene TRBV28; D may be TRBD1 (5 bases). Trimming left V 6 bases short and J 7 bases short, with 18 bases between. Germline values: CDR1 MDHEN, CDR2 SYDVKM. The CDR3 loop spans 15 amino acids. The CDR3 protein is CASSLIQIGVGELFF. CDR3 nucleotide sequence: TGTGCCAGCAGCCTGATACAGATAGGGGTCGGGGAGCTGTTTTTT.

This clonotype was counted between two and nine times. The genes are TRBV10-3 and TRBJ2-3; TRBD1 might be the D (6 bases). The CDR3 sequence is 15 residues long. V was clipped by 6 bases and J by 0 bases, with 13 bases between them. Germline CDR1 is ENHRY and CDR2 is SYGVKD. The DNA of the CDR3 is TGTGCCATCAGCACAGGGTCTCGAAGCACAGATACGCAGTATTTT. It yields the protein CAISTGSRSTDTQYF.

The chain employs TRBV7-2 and TRBJ2-3; TRBD2 is a possible D gene (5 bases). The ends were cut back, 5 bases at V and 0 bases at J, with 9 bases in the middle. Germline assignment: CDR1 SGHTA and CDR2 FQGNSA. The CDR3 covers 14 residues. In nucleotides, the CDR3 is TGTGCCAGCAGCCAAGGACTGAGCACAGATACGCAGTATTTT. It yields the protein CASSQGLSTDTQYF. Complete variable domain (other parts from reference TRBV7-2 and TRBJ2-3): GAGVSQSPSNKVTEKGKDVELRCDPISGHTALYWYRQSLGQGLEFLIYFQGNSAPDKSGLPSDRFSAERTGGSVSTLTIQRTQQEDSAVYLCASSQGLSTDTQYFGPGTRLTVL.

The CDR3 DNA sequence: TGTGCCACCGGGGACACCCGGGGCAATCAGCCCCAGCATTTT. It codes for CATGDTRGNQPQHF. This chain uses TRBV10-3 with TRBJ1-5, with a tentative D call TRBD1 (6 bases). V was shortened by 10 bases and J by 2 bases, with 15 bases between the two germline ends. The CDR3 spans 14 residues. Germline CDR1 is ENHRY and CDR2 is SYGVKD.

This clonotype was seen a handful of times. J is TRBJ2-7 and V is TRBV20-1, with TRBD2 as a possible D gene (6 bases). Germline V gene lookup returns CDR1 DFQATT and CDR2 SNEGSKA (reference sequence). This CDR3 contains 17 residues. V was pared by 0 bases and J by 0 bases, with 18 bases between. The CDR3 nucleotides are TGCAGTGCTAGAGATCTTAGCGGAACTAGAACCTCCTACGAGCAGTACTTC. Translation gives CSARDLSGTRTSYEQYF.

The sample holds a few counts of this clonotype. The gene calls are TRBV6-5 and TRBJ1-2; D ambiguous. The CDR3 is 13 residues long. Trimming stripped 6 bases from V and 4 bases from J, with 12 bases between. Germline V gene data show CDR1 as MNHEY and CDR2 as SVGAGI. The CDR3 region has the DNA TGTGCCAGCAGGGAGCTGGGATTCTATGGCTACACCTTC. Translation gives CASRELGFYGYTF.

This clonotype appeared a few times. The chain employs TRBV28 and TRBJ1-1; no reliable D call. Germline V gene lookup returns CDR1 MDHEN and CDR2 SYDVKM. This CDR3 contains 12 residues. Trimming left V 4 bases short and J 8 bases short, with 11 bases between. The CDR3 is CASSSPKGEAFF. CDR3 DNA sequence: TGTGCCAGCAGTTCCCCCAAGGGAGAAGCTTTCTTT.

J is TRBJ1-2 and V is TRBV28; possibly TRBD1 for D (5 bases). Per germline, CDR1 MDHEN and CDR2 SYDVKM. V gave up 4 bases and J gave up 6 bases, with 21 bases separating them. This CDR3 is built from 16 residues. CDR3 sequence reads: CASSSFMGQGSDGYTF. The CDR3 bases are TGTGCCAGCAGTTCATTTATGGGGCAGGGTTCGGATGGCTACACCTTC.

In its sample, this clonotype was seen a few times. The gene calls are TRBV3-1 and TRBJ2-7; TRBD2 agrees at 11 bases. Germline V gene data show CDR1 as LGHDT and CDR2 as YNNKEL (reference sequence). With 2 bases clipped from V and 6 bases from J, the junction kept 9 bases outside the gene matches. The CDR3 is 16 residues long. CDR3 coding DNA: TGTGCCAGCAGCCAAAACCTTGGGCTAGCGGGAGGCGAGCAGTACTTC. Its translation is CASSQNLGLAGGEQYF.

This clonotype has only a few counts. The rearrangement links TRBV3-1 to TRBJ2-3; D not resolved. This CDR3 is built from 13 residues. The germline gives CDR1 LGHDT, CDR2 YNNKEL (reference sequence). V was cut by 4 bases and J by 5 bases, with 10 bases left in between. DNA of the CDR3: TGTGCCAGCAGCCCGGCAAGAATAGATACGCAGTATTTT. Protein: CASSPARIDTQYF.

This chain connects TRBV7-9 to TRBJ1-1, with 8 bases that match TRBD1. Germline V gene lookup returns CDR1 SEHNR and CDR2 FQNEAQ (reference sequence). Trimming removed 5 bases from V and 4 bases from J; junction bases left unmatched: 6. This CDR3 contains 14 residues. Here the CDR3 reads CASSAQGARTEAFF. Written as DNA, the CDR3 is TGTGCCAGCAGCGCCCAGGGGGCGCGCACTGAAGCTTTCTTT.

The chain recombines TRBV28 with TRBJ2-1; tentative D call: TRBD2 (6 bases). V shed 8 bases and J shed 4 bases, with 9 bases lying between them. The CDR3 is 12 amino acids. Germline V CDR1 and CDR2: MDHEN, SYDVKM. CDR3 DNA sequence: TGTGCCAGCCGGGGACTGTACAATGAGCAGTTCTTC. Amino acid sequence: CASRGLYNEQFF.

This clonotype was recorded a few times. V is TRBV27 and J is TRBJ1-2; 7 bases are shared with TRBD1. Germline loops: CDR1 MNHEY, CDR2 SMNVEV (reference sequence). Losses at the gene ends were 5 bases for V and 8 bases for J; bases not matched to a gene: 11. This CDR3 is built from 14 residues. As DNA, the CDR3 is TGTGCCAGCAGTCCCCCAGACAGGGCGGGCGGCTACACCTTC. Translated, it gives CASSPPDRAGGYTF.

In this sample, this clonotype turned up a few times. The V call is TRBV5-1, the J call TRBJ1-4; 8 bases are shared with TRBD1. From germline, CDR1 is SGHRS and CDR2 YFSETQ. The CDR3 is made up of 15 amino acids. After removal of 4 bases from V and 7 bases from J, the junction contained 9 bases not matched to a gene. CDR3 region: CASSITGGLGEKLFF. CDR3 nucleotides: TGCGCCAGCAGCATAACAGGGGGTCTAGGTGAAAAACTGTTTTTT.

This clonotype was seen a few times. The CDR3 DNA reads TGTGCCAGCAGTGATGGTCCCGATCACATTCAGTACTTC. The encoded protein is CASSDGPDHIQYF. The V and J genes are TRBV6-1 and TRBJ2-4; D remains ambiguous. This CDR3 contains 13 residues. V was pared by 3 bases and J by 8 bases, with 11 bases between. Germline CDR1 and CDR2: MNHNS and SASEGT.

The V gene is TRBV11-2, the J gene TRBJ1-4, with D unclear. Germline CDR1 SGHAT, CDR2 FQNNGV. There are 14 residues in the CDR3. V gave up 2 bases and J gave up 7 bases, with 11 bases separating them. The CDR3 DNA follows: TGTGCCAGCAGCTTAATGTGGCGTAGTGAAAAACTGTTTTTT. This codes for CASSLMWRSEKLFF.

This chain uses TRBV20-1 with TRBJ1-1; 7 bases align to TRBD1. After removal of 3 bases from V and 0 bases from J, the junction contained 4 bases not matched to a gene. The CDR3 consists of 14 residues. CDR1 is DFQATT and CDR2 is SNEGSKA in the germline V gene (reference sequence). The CDR3 spells CSARGGQLNTEAFF. CDR3 coding DNA: TGCAGTGCTAGGGGGGGACAGTTGAACACTGAAGCTTTCTTT.

V usage is TRBV28 and J usage is TRBJ1-4, with 7 bases aligning to TRBD1. V was clipped by 6 bases and J by 0 bases; unmatched bases: 4. From germline, CDR1 is MDHEN and CDR2 SYDVKM. The length of the CDR3 is 15 residues. In DNA form, the CDR3 reads TGTGCCAGCAGAGAGGGGACAGCAACTAATGAAAAACTGTTTTTT. It encodes CASREGTATNEKLFF.

This clonotype was counted a few times. V gene TRBV5-5 combines with J gene TRBJ2-3; possibly TRBD1 for D (5 bases). Trimming pared 1 base from V and 0 bases from J, leaving 15 bases between. There are 17 residues in the CDR3. Germline CDR1 reads SGHKS; CDR2 reads YYEKEE (reference sequence). Here the CDR3 DNA reads TGTGCCAGCAGCTTGATGACAGCAGGCTATAGCACAGATACGCAGTATTTT. This codes for CASSLMTAGYSTDTQYF.

Only a few counts were recorded for this clonotype. The chain joins TRBV7-9 to TRBJ1-5; the D gene is possibly TRBD1 (6 bases). The germline gives CDR1 SEHNR, CDR2 FQNEAQ (reference sequence). The CDR3 covers 14 residues. Trimming stripped 5 bases from V and 6 bases from J, with 14 bases between. CDR3 in amino acids: CASSEQGVGQPQHF. The CDR3 DNA follows: TGTGCCAGCAGCGAACAGGGAGTCGGTCAGCCCCAGCATTTT.

There are a few counts of this clonotype. This sequence joins TRBV28 and TRBJ1-2; D possibly corresponds to TRBD1 (5 bases). Germline V gene sequence: CDR1 MDHEN, CDR2 SYDVKM. Trimming took 5 bases from V and 0 from J, leaving 10 bases between them. The CDR3 has 14 residues. CDR3 bases: TGTGCCAGCAGTAGCGGGGCAGCTAACTATGGCTACACCTTC. This sequence encodes CASSSGAANYGYTF.

This clonotype turned up a few times. The chain links TRBV4-1 to TRBJ1-5; D may be TRBD1 (6 bases). The germline V and J ends were trimmed by 1 base and 5 bases, with 9 bases remaining between them. The CDR3 is 14 amino acids. The V gene's germline CDR1 is MGHRA and CDR2 YSYEKL. The CDR3 bases are TGCGCCAGCAGCCAAGCTGCAGGGGATCAGCCCCAGCATTTT. As protein: CASSQAAGDQPQHF.

CDR3 sequence (DNA): TGTGCCAGCAGTCCCTTCGACCCTATTCTTCGGAGTTCACCCCTCCACTTT. It encodes CASSPFDPILRSSPLHF. V usage is TRBV7-2 and J usage is TRBJ1-6; D gene unclear. Germline V CDR1 and CDR2: SGHTA, FQGNSA. V was cut by 6 bases and J by 9 bases, with 24 bases left in between. CDR3 length equals 17 residues. The complete variable domain, with remaining parts taken from reference TRBV7-2 and TRBJ1-6, reads GAGVSQSPSNKVTEKGKDVELRCDPISGHTALYWYRQSLGQGLEFLIYFQGNSAPDKSGLPSDRFSAERTGGSVSTLTIQRTQQEDSAVYLCASSPFDPILRSSPLHFGNGTRLTVT.

This clonotype has more than one count but fewer than ten. This chain joins TRBV6-5 and TRBJ1-5; tentative D call: TRBD1 (6 bases). This CDR3 has 12 residues. The germline gives CDR1 MNHEY, CDR2 SVGAGI. Between the trimmed V and J ends, which lost 5 bases and 9 bases, there was a span of 11 bases. The CDR3 here is CASSRGVGPQHF. The CDR3 nucleotides read TGTGCCAGCAGTAGGGGGGTTGGGCCCCAGCATTTT.

V and J are TRBV10-3 and TRBJ2-3; D is uncertain. The CDR3 extends over 14 amino acids. Germline CDR1 is ENHRY and CDR2 is SYGVKD. Trimming shortened V by 6 bases and J by 0 bases, and 10 bases separated the two germline ends. CDR3 bases: TGTGCCATCAGCAGTGAGAGGAGCACAGATACGCAGTATTTT. As protein: CAISSERSTDTQYF.

The chain employs TRBV10-3 and TRBJ2-2; TRBD2 aligns across 11 bases. The germline V gene encodes CDR1 ENHRY and CDR2 SYGVKD. J lost 0 bases, V lost 4 bases, and 1 base had no gene match. This CDR3 comprises 16 residues. CDR3 bases: TGTGCCATCAGTGTACTAGCGGGGGCGAACACCGGGGAGCTGTTTTTT. Translation gives CAISVLAGANTGELFF.

There are a few counts of this clonotype. The J gene is TRBJ1-1, the V gene TRBV28; a weak D match, TRBD1 (6 bases). This CDR3 has 14 residues. Looked up from germline, CDR1 is MDHEN and CDR2 is SYDVKM. The germline V and J ends were trimmed by 6 bases and 4 bases, with 15 bases remaining between them. For the CDR3, the DNA is TGTGCCAGCAGAGCGGCAGGGGTTGGCACTGAAGCTTTCTTT. Translating gives CASRAAGVGTEAFF. The full variable domain, with the rest looked up from reference TRBV28 and TRBJ1-1, is DVKVTQSSRYLVKRTGEKVFLECVQDMDHENMFWYRQDPGLGLRLIYFSYDVKMKEKGDIPEGYSVSREKKERFSLILESASTNQTSMYLCASRAAGVGTEAFFGQGTRLTVV.